A single sample is the source of the 18 T cell receptor beta chains below, sequenced in a study of spatial heterogeneity in lung cancer. Broader study findings: Counts of expanded intratumoral alpha and beta TCRs tracked tumor mutation counts.

One entry per CDR3 protein results from TCRdb running MiXCR on the 5' RACE reads. The sample includes 15,000 to 20,000 distinct CDR3 sequences, 5.8% of them seen just once. No antigen is known for these receptors. Described time point: sample taken at primary tumor resection. The sample here was lung tumor tissue, taken at surgery. Receptors were obtained from a female donor with early-stage non-small cell lung cancer.

Worth noting for this clonotype: This beta chain is a stray read from a library made for alpha chains; its abundance is not meaningful. V is TRBV24-1 and J is TRBJ1-4; D call uncertain. The CDR3 loop spans 12 amino acids. V lost 11 bases to trimming and J lost 0 bases, with 6 bases between them. The germline CDR1 and CDR2 sequences are KGHDR and SFDVKD. CDR3 nucleotide sequence: TGTGCCAGCGGTGCAACTAATGAAAAACTGTTTTTT. Translation: CASGATNEKLFF.

In its sample, this clonotype was seen many times. For a library built for alpha chains, this beta chain is a stray read; little rests on its size. The J gene is TRBJ1-2, the V gene TRBV20-1; D is perhaps TRBD1 (6 bases). V was shortened by 5 bases and J by 1 base, with 17 bases between the two germline ends. Germline CDR1 reads DFQATT; CDR2 reads SNEGSKA (reference sequence). The CDR3 covers 15 residues. The CDR3 region is CSAPAQNRDNYGYTF. The CDR3 region has the DNA TGCAGTGCTCCGGCCCAAAACAGGGATAACTATGGCTACACCTTC.

This clonotype was observed at least ten times. The library was prepared for alpha chains; this beta chain is a stray read, so its frequency means little. This sequence joins TRBV4-1 and TRBJ2-1; TRBD2 aligns across 10 bases. CDR1 MGHRA and CDR2 YSYEKL come from the germline V gene. The CDR3 runs 18 residues. After removal of 0 bases from V and 4 bases from J, the junction contained 9 bases not matched to a gene. The CDR3 DNA follows: TGCGCCAGCAGCCAAGATCGGAATCTAGCGGGAGAATACAATGAGCAGTTCTTC. Its translation is CASSQDRNLAGEYNEQFF.

Relative to its sample, this clonotype is medium-sized. Within a library made for alpha chains, this beta chain is off target, and its count is uninformative. This sequence joins TRBV5-6 and TRBJ2-1; TRBD2 agrees at 8 bases. CDR1 SGHDT and CDR2 YYEEEE come from the germline V gene. This CDR3 spans 17 amino acids. V dropped 6 bases and J dropped 2; count of bases not matched to a gene: 13. In DNA form, the CDR3 reads TGTGCCAGCACAGCCCTGGTAGCGGGGTCCACCTACAATGAGCAGTTCTTC. This gives the protein CASTALVAGSTYNEQFF.

On this clonotype itself: Found in a library prepared for alpha chains, this beta chain is an off-target read, and its abundance has little meaning. The chain uses TRBV11-2 and TRBJ2-3; 11 nucleotides line up with TRBD2. The CDR3 is 14 amino acids. CDR1 and CDR2 from the germline V gene are SGHAT and FQNNGV. Trimming at V came to 8 bases and at J to 4 bases, leaving 5 bases not matched to a gene. For the CDR3, the DNA is TGTGCCAGCGGAAAACTAGCGGGAGCAGATACGCAGTATTTT. It specifies CASGKLAGADTQYF.

Many counts were recorded for this clonotype. Because this beta chain is a stray read in a library intended to capture alpha chains, its abundance should not be given much weight. DNA for the CDR3: TGCGCCAGCAGCTTGGCCGGGACTAGCGGGAGGAATGAGCAGTTCTTC. Its translation is CASSLAGTSGRNEQFF. V usage is TRBV5-1 and J usage is TRBJ2-1; 15 bases agree with TRBD2. The germline CDR1 and CDR2 sequences are SGHRS and YFSETQ. There are 16 residues in the CDR3. J was trimmed by 7 bases and V by 0 bases; bases with no gene match: 2.

In this sample, this clonotype is medium-sized. This beta chain turned up in a library designed for alpha chains; as an off-target read, its abundance says little. The chain is built from TRBV6-6 and TRBJ1-1; 8 nucleotides line up with TRBD1. This CDR3 region has 15 residues. With 4 bases clipped from V and 4 bases from J, the junction kept 8 bases outside the gene matches. Germline assignment: CDR1 MNHNY and CDR2 SVGAGI (reference sequence). This CDR3 is CASSSLDRVGTEAFF. Here the CDR3 DNA reads TGTGCCAGCAGTTCTTTGGACAGGGTTGGCACTGAAGCTTTCTTT.

This clonotype was seen more than once but under ten times. This beta chain is an unintended read in a library built for alpha chains; its size means little. The chain combines TRBV19 with TRBJ1-4; D perhaps matches TRBD1 (6 bases). The CDR3 sequence is 15 residues long. Deletions cut 6 bases from V and 3 bases from J, with 14 bases between. CDR1 is LNHDA, CDR2 SQIVND, per germline (reference sequence). CDR3 DNA sequence: TGTGCCAGTAGCCCCACAGGGACGGCTAATGAAAAACTGTTTTTT. Translation gives CASSPTGTANEKLFF. The full variable domain, completed using reference TRBV19 and TRBJ1-4, is DGGITQSPKYLFRKEGQNVTLSCEQNLNHDAMYWYRQDPGQGLRLIYYSQIVNDFQKGDIAEGYSVSREKKESFPLTVTSAQKNPTAFYLCASSPTGTANEKLFFGSGTQLSVL.

This clonotype was observed many times. As an off-target read in a library built for alpha chains, this beta chain has a frequency of little significance. The rearrangement joins TRBV28 to TRBJ2-1; D possibly uses TRBD1 or TRBD2 (5 bases each). Trimming left V 5 bases short and J 15 bases short, with 14 bases between. The CDR3 has 11 residues. CDR1 is MDHEN and CDR2 is SYDVKM in the germline V gene. The CDR3 spells CASSRGPAWFF. The CDR3 DNA reads TGTGCCAGCAGTCGGGGACCTGCCTGGTTCTTC.

By proportion, this clonotype is medium-sized (0.01 to 0.1%). This beta chain is a stray read from a library made for alpha chains; its abundance is not meaningful. This chain's CDR3 is CASSYRGRYEQYF. Written as DNA, the CDR3 is TGCGCCAGCAGCTACCGGGGGCGCTACGAGCAGTACTTC. This chain uses TRBV5-1 with TRBJ2-7, with D possibly called TRBD1 or TRBD2 (6 bases each). This CDR3 has 13 amino acids. CDR1 and CDR2 from the germline V gene are SGHRS and YFSETQ. Deletions cut 3 bases from V and 3 bases from J, with 10 bases between.

This clonotype showed up many times. This beta chain lies outside the target of a library built for alpha chains; its clone size means little. J is TRBJ1-1 and V is TRBV5-1; 10 nucleotides align to TRBD1. The CDR3 consists of 13 residues. Germline V gives CDR1 SGHRS, CDR2 YFSETQ. After removal of 3 bases from V and 6 bases from J, the junction contained 2 bases not matched to a gene. For the CDR3, the DNA is TGCGCCAGCAGCTGGGGGACAGGGGCTGAAGCTTTCTTT. It specifies CASSWGTGAEAFF.

This clonotype was detected many times. Little can be read into the size of this beta chain, an off-target read in a library designed for alpha chains. The V call is TRBV29-1, the J call TRBJ1-2; no clear D. Germline V gives CDR1 SQVTM, CDR2 ANQGSEA. The ends were cut back, 7 bases at V and 0 bases at J, with 15 bases in the middle. The CDR3 length is 14 residues. The CDR3 sequence: CSDNRPGTNYGYTF. The CDR3 nucleotides read TGCAGCGACAATAGACCGGGAACTAACTATGGCTACACCTTC.

This clonotype has a count of ten or more. At one of its ends the junction is not consistent with the germline gene, which may arise from a read error. With the library built for alpha chains, this beta chain is off target and its frequency is not meaningful. The chain has TRBV20-1 and TRBJ2-1, with TRBD2 matching 7 bases. The germline V gene encodes CDR1 DFQATT and CDR2 SNEGSKA (reference sequence). The CDR3 is 14 residues long. For the CDR3, the DNA is TGCAGTGCTAGCCCTACTAGCGAAACAACCACGACTTGCTTC. Amino acids: CSASPTSETTTTCF.

This clonotype was seen at least ten times. This beta chain came through as a stray read in a library set up for alpha chains, and its size says little. This chain uses TRBV7-9 with TRBJ2-7, with a weak D call TRBD2 (5 bases). Germline values: CDR1 SEHNR, CDR2 FQNEAQ (reference sequence). The CDR3 sequence is 14 residues long. The V end was cut by 2 bases, the J end by 6 bases, with 14 bases between. This chain's CDR3 is CASSLISGRGEQYF. CDR3 coding DNA: TGTGCCAGCAGCTTAATCTCCGGCCGGGGCGAGCAGTACTTC.

This clonotype was counted a few times. Because the library targeted alpha chains, this beta chain is an off-target read whose size means little. The chain is built from TRBV5-1 and TRBJ2-1, with 13 bases aligning to TRBD2. Unmatched junction bases numbered 5, after V lost 4 bases and J lost 10 bases. This CDR3 has 14 amino acids. Germline V gene data show CDR1 as SGHRS and CDR2 as YFSETQ. Here the CDR3 DNA reads TGCGCCAGCAGCGTAGGGACTAGCGGGACCGAGCAGTTCTTC. Translated: CASSVGTSGTEQFF.

This clonotype appeared many times. This beta chain represents an off-target read in a library built for alpha chains; its size is of limited meaning. The chain joins TRBV2 to TRBJ2-3, with D possibly matching TRBD2 (5 bases). Trimming removed 6 bases from V and 2 bases from J, with 18 bases in between. The CDR3 runs to 16 residues. Per germline, CDR1 SNHLY and CDR2 FYNNEI. CDR3 coding DNA: TGTGCCAGCAGGTGGTCGGGGAGCCTCAACACAGATACGCAGTATTTT. This encodes CASRWSGSLNTDTQYF.

This clonotype was recorded many times. As an off-target read in a library built for alpha chains, this beta chain has a frequency of little significance. V and J are TRBV6-6 and TRBJ2-6; D call uncertain. The V end lost 2 bases, the J end lost 0 bases, and 8 bases lay between the germline ends. The CDR3 length is 16 residues. Per the germline V gene, CDR1 is MNHNY and CDR2 is SVGAGI (reference sequence). The DNA of the CDR3 is TGTGCCAGCAGTTACGGCTTTAGCTCTGGGGCCAACGTCCTGACTTTC. Protein: CASSYGFSSGANVLTF.

Ten or more counts support this clonotype. For a library built for alpha chains, this beta chain is a stray read; little rests on its size. The chain combines TRBV6-4 with TRBJ2-1; 9 nucleotides align to TRBD1. CDR1 is MRHNA and CDR2 is SNTAGT in the germline V gene. The CDR3 has 15 residues. V shed 0 bases and J 7 bases; nucleotides not matched to a gene: 4. CDR3 sequence (DNA): TGTGCCAGCAGTGACTCAGAGGACAGGGGAAATGAGCAGTTCTTC. It specifies CASSDSEDRGNEQFF.